One and the same sample provided the 5 T cell receptor beta chains below, sequenced in a study of cytomegalovirus exposure and HLA in healthy donors. The protocol was immunoSEQ multiplex PCR, while the TCRdb copy is restricted to in-frame clones and leaves out a portion. The table shows 200,000 or so clones, with approximately 82% occurring only once. The sequenced sample consisted of PBMCs. All receptors derive from a woman aged 30 to 39 in good health and CMV-seropositive.

The chain links TRBV7-2 to TRBJ2-1; D is unresolved. Trimming stripped 2 bases from V and 5 bases from J, with 13 bases between. Germline V gene sequence: CDR1 SGHTA, CDR2 FQGNSA. The CDR3 consists of 15 residues. In DNA form, the CDR3 reads TGTGCCAGCAGCTTAAGAGAGGCCGTCCACAATGAGCAGTTCTTC. Encoded protein: CASSLREAVHNEQFF.

The chain joins TRBV27 to TRBJ1-2, with D perhaps matching TRBD1 (6 bases). Germline V gene lookup returns CDR1 MNHEY and CDR2 SMNVEV (reference sequence). The CDR3 loop spans 14 amino acids. Trimming left V 3 bases short and J 8 bases short, with 16 bases between. The CDR3 spells CASSFGGGAYGYTF. The CDR3 DNA follows: TGTGCCAGCAGTTTCGGCGGGGGCGCGTACGGCTACACCTTC.

This clone has just a few counts. The rearrangement uses TRBV9 and TRBJ2-7; 7 bases are shared with TRBD1. The germline V gene has CDR1 SGDLS and CDR2 YYNGEE. The length of the CDR3 is 12 residues. Germline trimming cut 7 bases from V and 7 bases from J; bases unmatched to any gene: 8. The CDR3 nucleotides are TGTGCCAGCTCCGGGACAGAAAAGGAGCAGTACTTC. This encodes CASSGTEKEQYF.

The chain employs TRBV5-1 and TRBJ2-1; no clear D gene. This CDR3 contains 13 residues. Germline CDR1 SGHRS, CDR2 YFSETQ. V was clipped by 2 bases and J by 4 bases, with 7 bases between them. CDR3 loop: CASSFGQYNEQFF. CDR3 nucleotide sequence: TGCGCCAGCAGCTTTGGGCAGTACAATGAGCAGTTCTTC.

This clone is judged medium-sized. Distinct nucleotide sequences in the sample also encode this CDR3. The rearrangement joins TRBV7-3 to TRBJ1-2; 10 bases are shared with TRBD1. The CDR3 is 13 amino acids. Germline values: CDR1 SGHTA, CDR2 FQGTGA. With V trimmed by 5 bases and J by 5 bases, 2 bases remained unmatched. CDR3 region: CASSRDRGYGYTF. In nucleotides, the CDR3 is TGTGCCAGCAGCCGGGACAGGGGTTATGGCTACACCTTC.